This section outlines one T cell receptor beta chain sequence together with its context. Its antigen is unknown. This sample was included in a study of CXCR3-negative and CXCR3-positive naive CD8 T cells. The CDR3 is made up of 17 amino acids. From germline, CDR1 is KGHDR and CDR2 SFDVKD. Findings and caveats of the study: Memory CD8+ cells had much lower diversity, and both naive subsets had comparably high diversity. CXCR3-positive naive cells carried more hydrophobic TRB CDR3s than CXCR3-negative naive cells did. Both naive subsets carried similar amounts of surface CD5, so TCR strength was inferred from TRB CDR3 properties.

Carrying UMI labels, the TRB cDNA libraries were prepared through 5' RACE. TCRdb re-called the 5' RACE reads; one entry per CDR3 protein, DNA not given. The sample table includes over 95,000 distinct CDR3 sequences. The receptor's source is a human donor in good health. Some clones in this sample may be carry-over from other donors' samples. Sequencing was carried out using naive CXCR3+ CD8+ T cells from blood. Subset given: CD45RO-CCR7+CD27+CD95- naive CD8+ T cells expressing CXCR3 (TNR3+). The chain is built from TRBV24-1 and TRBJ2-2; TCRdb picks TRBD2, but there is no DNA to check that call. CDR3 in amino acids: CATSDGGRRLNTGELFF.